This entry is about one TCR beta chain. Antigen: not known. The data derive from a study of CD8+ T cells in alopecia areata. Study-wide background: Tofacitinib dosing lasted 6 to 18 months, which was then followed by 6 months off drug. Findings and limits, study-wide: Among the cells sequenced in scalp samples are also the resident alphabeta T cells of normal skin. Researchers report lesional scalp, most notably alopecia totalis/universalis, outstripped normal scalp in clonality.

Sequencing relied on a cDNA template that was reverse transcribed from extracted RNA. Method: immunoSEQ multiplex PCR; TCRdb's copy keeps in-frame clones and lacks some. The table has roughly 150,000 clones, around half seen once. Researchers took lesional scalp punch biopsies and peripheral blood from people who were alopecia areata patients. Between the trimmed V and J ends, which lost 1 base and 5 bases, there was a span of 11 bases. Germline-derived CDR1 and CDR2 are SGHVS and FNYEAQ. The length of the CDR3 is 14 residues. This sequence joins TRBV7-6 and TRBJ2-5; a weak D match, TRBD2 (6 bases). The specimen was CD8+ T cells sorted from blood, collected at week 0. The receptor comes from a human donor with alopecia areata. CDR3 nucleotides: TGTGCCAGCAGCTTAGTACGGGGGAGGGAGACCCAGTACTTC. Protein sequence: CASSLVRGRETQYF.